In this sample, the clone carrying this T cell receptor (beta chain) turned up once. Its antigen is as yet unknown. Both TRBC1 and TRBC2 were covered by a beta constant-region primer of two equimolar oligonucleotides. TCRdb reanalysed the UMI-ligation and nested PCR reads using MiXCR and keeps one entry per CDR3 protein. Here the sample spans some 150,000 distinct CDR3 sequences, 15% to 20% being singletons. The sample comes from a study of naive and memory T cell subsets. Study-wide findings and caveats: Diversity fell and Gini index rose from naive through CM, EM, EMRA. A few larger clonotypes appeared in naive repertoires, especially CD8, possibly memory cells re-expressing CD45RA. There was no ground truth to check naive and memory subset results.

The CDR3 runs 17 residues. Germline lookup yields CDR1 SGHVS and CDR2 FNYEAQ. The ends were cut back, 1 base at V and 4 bases at J, with 19 bases in the middle. The clonotype was recovered from a human donor in good health. The specimen was naive CD4+ T cells from blood. This chain uses TRBV7-6 with TRBJ1-1; TRBD1 might be the D (5 bases). As DNA, the CDR3 is TGTGCCAGCAGCTTAGTGGGACCGGGATTCTTGGGCACTGAAGCTTTCTTT. This sequence encodes CASSLVGPGFLGTEAFF.